The 32 T cell receptor beta chains in this list originate from one sample, sequenced in a study of blood T cell repertoires in COVID-19. This table comes from immunoSEQ multiplex PCR, and its TCRdb copy is limited to in-frame clones, with some not included. The sample gives 280,000 or so clones, approximately 89% of which show up once; over 6% is in the top ten. The source material was peripheral blood. The source is a woman younger than 45 who had recovered from COVID-19.

The count of this clone is one. V usage is TRBV19 and J usage is TRBJ1-2, with unresolved D. V lost 7 bases, J lost 5 bases, and 14 bases lay in between. Per the germline V gene, CDR1 is LNHDA and CDR2 is SQIVND (reference sequence). The CDR3 has 13 amino acids. The CDR3 protein is CASNGGKEYGYTF. The CDR3 nucleotides are TGTGCCAGTAACGGAGGGAAGGAGTATGGCTACACCTTC.

This clone was observed a handful of times. The chain has TRBV7-8 and TRBJ2-5; 13 bases fit TRBD2. The CDR3 spans 16 residues. Germline CDR1 reads SGHVS; CDR2 reads FQNEAQ. J gave up 3 bases and V 5 bases, and 6 bases lay outside the gene matches. The CDR3 reads CASSGRTSGGEETQYF. For the CDR3, the DNA is TGTGCCAGCAGCGGACGAACTAGCGGGGGGGAAGAGACCCAGTACTTC.

The V call is TRBV15, the J call TRBJ2-5; TRBD2 might be the D (7 bases). V was shortened by 5 bases and J by 0 bases, with 16 bases between the two germline ends. The CDR3 contains 16 residues. Germline CDR1 and CDR2: LNHNV and YYDKDF (reference sequence). Written as DNA, the CDR3 is TGTGCCACCAGCCGGGGGGCCACTAGGAACCAAGAGACCCAGTACTTC. Translating it yields CATSRGATRNQETQYF.

The rearrangement joins TRBV10-3 to TRBJ2-5, with D possibly being TRBD1 (6 bases). V was clipped by 10 bases and J by 2 bases, with 14 bases between them. Germline CDR1 reads ENHRY; CDR2 reads SYGVKD. The CDR3 spans 13 residues. The CDR3 here is CANQRDIQETQYF. For the CDR3, the DNA is TGTGCCAACCAACGGGACATACAAGAGACCCAGTACTTC.

This clone was detected a few times. The rearrangement uses TRBV27 and TRBJ1-1, with 8 bases fitting TRBD1. Germline V gene lookup returns CDR1 MNHEY and CDR2 SMNVEV (reference sequence). After removal of 7 bases from V and 6 bases from J, the junction contained 10 bases not matched to a gene. The CDR3 length is 14 residues. The CDR3 loop is CASTLGQGLSEAFF. CDR3 coding DNA: TGTGCCAGCACCTTAGGACAGGGTTTATCTGAAGCTTTCTTT.

This chain links TRBV4-1 with TRBJ1-2; 10 bases are shared with TRBD1. Trimming cost V 4 bases and J 5 bases; bases outside gene matches: 7. Germline V gene sequence: CDR1 MGHRA, CDR2 YSYEKL. This CDR3 has 15 amino acids. CDR3 sequence: CASSREPGQGYGYTF. The CDR3 DNA follows: TGCGCCAGCAGCCGCGAACCGGGACAGGGGTATGGCTACACCTTC.

In regard to this clone: This same CDR3 is encoded by further DNA sequences in the sample. The rearrangement joins TRBV29-1 to TRBJ2-7; 7 bases are a match to TRBD1. V lost 5 bases to trimming and J lost 2 bases; unmatched junction nucleotides: 3. Germline assignment: CDR1 SQVTM and CDR2 ANQGSEA. This CDR3 contains 12 residues. The DNA for the CDR3 is TGCAGCGTTTCCGACAGGGCCTACGAGCAGTACTTC. It yields the protein CSVSDRAYEQYF.

This clone has a single count. The V call is TRBV24-1, the J call TRBJ1-2; D unresolved. The germline gives CDR1 KGHDR, CDR2 SFDVKD. Trimming took off 5 bases at V and 2 bases at J, with 11 bases between the two ends. This CDR3 is 14 amino acids long. CDR3 sequence: CATSGTGGNYGYTF. DNA for the CDR3: TGTGCCACCAGTGGAACGGGAGGCAACTATGGCTACACCTTC.

The chain couples TRBV2 to TRBJ2-7; 7 bases are shared with TRBD2. Germline lookup yields CDR1 SNHLY and CDR2 FYNNEI. CDR3 size: 13 residues. Germline trimming cut 9 bases from V and 3 bases from J; bases unmatched to any gene: 8. CDR3 in amino acids: CARGGIASYEQYF. The CDR3 nucleotides are TGTGCCAGGGGGGGGATCGCCAGCTACGAGCAGTACTTC.

This clone was found once. The V and J genes are TRBV5-1 and TRBJ2-5; D possibly corresponds to TRBD2 (7 bases). Looked up from germline, CDR1 is SGHRS and CDR2 is YFSETQ. This CDR3 contains 18 residues. Trimming took 3 bases from V and 1 from J, leaving 22 bases between them. CDR3 nucleotides: TGCGCCAGCAGCTGGGCCCCCTTGGGGGGGGCCTCCCAAGAGACCCAGTACTTC. Translation gives CASSWAPLGGASQETQYF.

The chain couples TRBV3-1 (or the pseudogene TRBV3-2) to TRBJ2-5; D not resolved. Germline-derived CDR1 and CDR2 are LGHDT and YNNKEL (reference sequence). The CDR3 totals 14 residues. Trimming cost V 4 bases and J 5 bases, with 14 bases left between them. This CDR3 is CASSPLSGLETQYF. The CDR3 bases are TGTGCCAGCAGCCCCTTGTCGGGTCTGGAGACCCAGTACTTC.

V and J are TRBV3-1 (or the pseudogene TRBV3-2) and TRBJ2-7; 7 bases map to TRBD1. Germline values: CDR1 LGHDT, CDR2 YNNKEL (reference sequence). Trimming at V came to 6 bases and at J to 4 bases, leaving 12 bases not matched to a gene. This CDR3 spans 15 amino acids. The CDR3 loop reads CASSRRDSMMYEQYF. The CDR3 DNA follows: TGTGCCAGCAGTCGCCGGGACAGTATGATGTACGAGCAGTACTTC.

The rearrangement links TRBV5-5 to TRBJ2-5, with TRBD1 as a possible D gene (6 bases). The CDR3 spans 11 residues. The ends were cut back, 4 bases at V and 7 bases at J, with 8 bases in the middle. Germline V CDR1 and CDR2: SGHKS, YYEKEE (reference sequence). Here the CDR3 DNA reads TGTGCCAGCAGCCAACAGGGGACCCAGTACTTC. Protein sequence: CASSQQGTQYF.

The chain recombines TRBV5-1 with TRBJ2-3; 10 bases align to TRBD1. V lost 4 bases to trimming and J lost 4 bases; unmatched junction nucleotides: 3. The CDR3 is made up of 14 amino acids. Germline V lookup: CDR1 SGHRS, CDR2 YFSETQ. The CDR3 here is CASSRTGGSDTQYF. As DNA, the CDR3 is TGCGCCAGCAGCAGGACAGGGGGTTCAGATACGCAGTATTTT.

A few counts support this clone. V and J are TRBV19 and TRBJ1-2; 7 bases line up with TRBD1. This CDR3 spans 14 amino acids. J lost 3 bases, V lost 5 bases, and 6 bases had no gene match. Germline V gene lookup returns CDR1 LNHDA and CDR2 SQIVND (reference sequence). This CDR3 is CASSPQGRDYGYTF. DNA of the CDR3: TGTGCCAGTAGTCCACAGGGGCGAGACTATGGCTACACCTTC. Full variable domain (remainder filled in from reference TRBV19 and TRBJ1-2): DGGITQSPKYLFRKEGQNVTLSCEQNLNHDAMYWYRQDPGQGLRLIYYSQIVNDFQKGDIAEGYSVSREKKESFPLTVTSAQKNPTAFYLCASSPQGRDYGYTFGSGTRLTVV.

The chain joins TRBV5-1 to TRBJ1-1, with D possibly TRBD1 on 6 matching bases. The germline V gene has CDR1 SGHRS and CDR2 YFSETQ. The CDR3 covers 15 residues. The ends were cut back, 0 bases at V and 3 bases at J, with 12 bases in the middle. The CDR3, as DNA: TGCGCCAGCAGCTTGGGCGTGGGGGCGCACACTGAAGCTTTCTTT. Translating it yields CASSLGVGAHTEAFF. Based on the CDR3 plus reference TRBV5-1 and TRBJ1-1, the full variable domain is KAGVTQTPRYLIKTRGQQVTLSCSPISGHRSVSWYQQTPGQGLQFLFEYFSETQRNKGNFPGRFSGRQFSNSRSEMNVSTLELGDSALYLCASSLGVGAHTEAFFGQGTRLTVV.

V gene TRBV19 combines with J gene TRBJ1-5, with D hard to call. Germline V lookup: CDR1 LNHDA, CDR2 SQIVND (reference sequence). The ends were cut back, 0 bases at V and 0 bases at J, with 12 bases in the middle. The CDR3 loop spans 17 amino acids. CDR3 DNA: TGTGCCAGTAGTATAGACGGGGAAAGGGATAGCAATCAGCCCCAGCATTTT. Its translation is CASSIDGERDSNQPQHF. Based on the CDR3 plus reference TRBV19 and TRBJ1-5, the full variable domain is DGGITQSPKYLFRKEGQNVTLSCEQNLNHDAMYWYRQDPGQGLRLIYYSQIVNDFQKGDIAEGYSVSREKKESFPLTVTSAQKNPTAFYLCASSIDGERDSNQPQHFGDGTRLSIL.

The chain employs TRBV7-2 and TRBJ2-2; D is unresolved. Trimming cost V 1 base and J 4 bases, with 7 bases left between them. The length of the CDR3 is 14 residues. Germline CDR1 SGHTA, CDR2 FQGNSA. The chain's CDR3 is CASSLDARTGELFF. CDR3 bases: TGTGCCAGCAGCTTAGACGCGCGCACCGGGGAGCTGTTTTTT.

The chain employs TRBV5-1 and TRBJ2-1; TRBD2 aligns across 11 bases. The V gene end was trimmed by 6 bases and the J gene end by 5 bases; junction bases not matched to a gene: 7. The CDR3 has 15 amino acids. Looked up from germline, CDR1 is SGHRS and CDR2 is YFSETQ. CDR3 region: CASTLLAGGNNEQFF. The CDR3 nucleotides are TGCGCCAGCACCCTTCTAGCGGGGGGTAACAATGAGCAGTTCTTC.

The chain couples TRBV28 to TRBJ2-4; the match to TRBD2 covers 11 bases. CDR3 length: 18 residues. V trimming: 4 bases; J trimming: 4 bases; junction bases outside the gene matches: 12. CDR1 is MDHEN and CDR2 is SYDVKM in the germline V gene. CDR3 sequence (DNA): TGTGCCAGCAGTTATCCCTACTTTAGCGGGGGGGAGAAAAACATTCAGTACTTC. It translates to CASSYPYFSGGEKNIQYF.

The chain joins TRBV15 to TRBJ1-4; D not certain. V lost 1 base and J lost 7, with 10 bases in between. CDR3 size: 14 residues. Germline assignment: CDR1 LNHNV and CDR2 YYDKDF (reference sequence). CDR3 sequence: CATSRAGSFEKLFF. Written as DNA, the CDR3 is TGTGCCACCAGCAGAGCTGGGAGTTTTGAAAAACTGTTTTTT. Full variable domain (remainder filled in from reference TRBV15 and TRBJ1-4): DAMVIQNPRYQVTQFGKPVTLSCSQTLNHNVMYWYQQKSSQAPKLLFHYYDKDFNNEADTPDNFQSRRPNTSFCFLDIRSPGLGDTAMYLCATSRAGSFEKLFFGSGTQLSVL.

CDR3 DNA sequence: TGCAGCGCCCAGGACAGATCGAACACCGGGGAGCTGTTTTTT. Translating gives CSAQDRSNTGELFF. The J gene is TRBJ2-2, the V gene TRBV29-1; weak D call: TRBD1 (6 bases). Germline CDR1 and CDR2: SQVTM and ANQGSEA. The germline V and J ends were trimmed by 7 bases and 0 bases, with 12 bases remaining between them. CDR3 length: 14 amino acids.

The rearrangement links TRBV28 to TRBJ1-2; TRBD1 might be the D (5 bases). Germline assignment: CDR1 MDHEN and CDR2 SYDVKM. The CDR3 is 14 amino acids. V gave up 5 bases and J gave up 8 bases, with 18 bases separating them. The CDR3 sequence: CASSRQSPSYGYTF. The CDR3 DNA reads as TGTGCCAGCAGTCGACAGTCCCCAAGTTACGGCTACACCTTC.

The chain employs TRBV12-3 or TRBV12-4 and TRBJ1-3; D gene ambiguous. The ends were cut back, 5 bases at V and 4 bases at J, with 9 bases in the middle. The CDR3 is 13 residues long. The DNA of the CDR3 is TGTGCCAGCAGTCCTCTATGGGGAAACACCATATATTTT. Translation: CASSPLWGNTIYF.

V is TRBV5-4 and J is TRBJ1-3, with a possible D match to TRBD1 (5 bases). From germline, CDR1 is SGHNT and CDR2 YYREEE (reference sequence). Trimming pared 4 bases from V and 4 bases from J, leaving 12 bases between. CDR3 size: 14 residues. The DNA of the CDR3 is TGTGCCAGCAGCCGTGACAGTTCCGGAAACACCATATATTTT. Protein product: CASSRDSSGNTIYF.

The V and J genes are TRBV4-3 and TRBJ1-1; D is perhaps TRBD1 (6 bases). Germline CDR1 is LGHNA and CDR2 is YSLEER. CDR3 length: 16 amino acids. Trimming took 3 bases from V and 1 from J, leaving 15 bases between them. The CDR3 loop reads CASSHARGGQNTEAFF. The DNA for the CDR3 is TGCGCCAGCAGCCACGCCCGGGGGGGCCAGAACACTGAAGCTTTCTTT.

This rearrangement joins TRBV2 to TRBJ1-5; no clear D gene. CDR3 length: 15 residues. Deletions cut 3 bases from V and 7 bases from J, with 16 bases between. Germline CDR1 reads SNHLY; CDR2 reads FYNNEI. The CDR3 nucleotides read TGTGCCAGCAGTGATGTACAGAGTTGGATCCAGCCCCAGCATTTT. It yields the protein CASSDVQSWIQPQHF.

J is TRBJ2-5 and V is TRBV7-2, with D possibly matching TRBD1 (6 bases). This CDR3 has 15 residues. Trimming removed 1 base at V and 5 bases at J, with 14 bases between. CDR1 SGHTA and CDR2 FQGNSA come from the germline V gene. The CDR3 DNA reads TGTGCCAGCAGCTTAGTATTCGGCAGGGGTGAGACCCAGTACTTC. It specifies CASSLVFGRGETQYF.

In DNA form, the CDR3 reads TGTGCCAGCAGCTTGACAGGGGGCGGGGGCGAGCAGTACTTC. It specifies CASSLTGGGGEQYF. The V gene is TRBV5-4, the J gene TRBJ2-7; TRBD1 agrees at 9 bases. Germline V gives CDR1 SGHNT, CDR2 YYREEE (reference sequence). The V gene end was trimmed by 1 base and the J gene end by 6 bases; junction bases not matched to a gene: 5. The CDR3 contains 14 residues.

The chain combines TRBV5-4 with TRBJ2-2, with D possibly TRBD1 on 6 matching bases. The CDR3 has 16 amino acids. V lost 4 bases, J lost 0 bases, and 13 bases lay in between. The V gene's germline CDR1 is SGHNT and CDR2 YYREEE (reference sequence). The CDR3 loop reads CASSPWTATNTGELFF. DNA for the CDR3: TGTGCCAGCAGCCCGTGGACAGCTACGAACACCGGGGAGCTGTTTTTT.

The CDR3 DNA follows: TGTGCCAGCAGTGGTTTCCTAGCGGGCGATGAGCAGTTCTTC. It specifies CASSGFLAGDEQFF. This chain links TRBV2 with TRBJ2-1; TRBD2 agrees at 8 bases. Germline assignment: CDR1 SNHLY and CDR2 FYNNEI. V lost 4 bases to trimming and J lost 8 bases; unmatched junction nucleotides: 7. CDR3 size: 14 residues.

This clone was seen a few times. This chain's CDR3 is CSAEGGYGYTF. The CDR3 DNA reads as TGCAGTGCTGAGGGTGGATATGGCTACACCTTC. The V call is TRBV20-1, the J call TRBJ1-2; no clear D gene. V was trimmed by 5 bases and J by 5 bases, leaving 9 bases between them. The V gene's germline CDR1 is DFQATT and CDR2 SNEGSKA (reference sequence). The CDR3 is made up of 11 amino acids.